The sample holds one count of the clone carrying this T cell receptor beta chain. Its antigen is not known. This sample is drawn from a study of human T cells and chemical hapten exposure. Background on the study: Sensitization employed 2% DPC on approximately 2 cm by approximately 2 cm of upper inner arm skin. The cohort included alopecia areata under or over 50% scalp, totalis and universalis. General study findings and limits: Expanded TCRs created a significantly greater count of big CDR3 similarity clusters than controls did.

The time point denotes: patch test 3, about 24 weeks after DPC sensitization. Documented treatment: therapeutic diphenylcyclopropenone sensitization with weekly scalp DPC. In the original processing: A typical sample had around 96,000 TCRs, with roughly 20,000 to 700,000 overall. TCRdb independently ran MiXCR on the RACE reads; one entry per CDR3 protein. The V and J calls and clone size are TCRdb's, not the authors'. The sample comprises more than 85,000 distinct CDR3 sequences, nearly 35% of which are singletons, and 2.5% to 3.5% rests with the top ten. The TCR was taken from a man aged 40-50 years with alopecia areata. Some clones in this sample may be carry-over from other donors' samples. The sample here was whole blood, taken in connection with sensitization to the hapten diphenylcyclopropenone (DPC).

Written as DNA, the CDR3 is TGTGCCAGCAGCGGAGCGGGCCTACAAGAGACCCAGTACTTC. The encoded protein is CASSGAGLQETQYF. The chain is built from TRBV7-2 and TRBJ2-5; a possible D gene is TRBD2 (6 bases). The germline CDR1 and CDR2 sequences are SGHTA and FQGNSA. This CDR3 has 14 amino acids. Deletions cut 5 bases from V and 2 bases from J, with 12 bases between.